These T cell receptor beta chains were read from a single sample in a study of early T cells in non-severe SARS-CoV-2 infection. Via MiXCR, TCRdb re-called the 5' RACE reads, giving one row per CDR3 protein. The sample holds 55,000 to 70,000 distinct CDR3 sequences, roughly 13% seen once. Sequenced input: whole blood. The receptors originated from an adult who was a healthcare worker with PCR-confirmed SARS-CoV-2 infection or an uninfected control (not recorded which). Both conserved end residues are part of each CDR3. A D gene is named only where the DNA matches it firmly. Only part of the rows carry a size: once, few, many, or a class if the clone is expanded.

cdr3_aa: CASATGTGGIYEQYF
cdr3_nt: TGTGCCAGCGCGACCGGGACAGGGGGCATCTACGAGCAGTACTTC
d_call: TRBD1
j_call: TRBJ2-7
v_call: TRBV6-1
clone_size: many

cdr3_aa: CASNRNGGNEQYF
cdr3_nt: TGTGCCAGCAACAGAAATGGGGGGAACGAGCAGTACTTC
d_call: -
j_call: TRBJ2-7
v_call: TRBV27
clone_size: few

cdr3_aa: CASSRRTGLSGANVLTF
cdr3_nt: TGTGCCAGCAGTCGACGGACAGGCCTCTCTGGGGCCAACGTCCTGACTTTC
d_call: TRBD1
j_call: TRBJ2-6
v_call: TRBV28
clone_size: few

cdr3_aa: CSGNTPPYEQYF
cdr3_nt: TGCAGCGGGAACACACCACCCTACGAGCAGTACTTC
d_call: -
j_call: TRBJ2-7
v_call: TRBV29-1
clone_size: many

cdr3_aa: CASNGGTDTQYF
cdr3_nt: TGTGCCAGCAATGGGGGCACAGATACGCAGTATTTT
d_call: -
j_call: TRBJ2-3
v_call: TRBV25-1
clone_size: many

cdr3_aa: CASSLEGVAITRLLF
cdr3_nt: TGTGCCAGCAGCCTAGAGGGGGTAGCGATTACTCGGCTGCTCTTC
d_call: -
j_call: TRBJ2-1
v_call: TRBV3-1
clone_size: many

cdr3_aa: CASSSYGGPDGYTF
cdr3_nt: TGTGCCAGCAGCTCCTATGGGGGGCCAGATGGCTACACCTTC
d_call: -
j_call: TRBJ1-2
v_call: TRBV7-2
clone_size: many

cdr3_aa: CSARDRRATYNEQFF
cdr3_nt: TGCAGTGCTAGAGATCGGCGGGCCACCTACAATGAGCAGTTCTTC
d_call: -
j_call: TRBJ2-1
v_call: TRBV20-1
clone_size: many

cdr3_aa: CASRENQPQHF
cdr3_nt: TGTGCCAGCAGGGAAAATCAGCCCCAGCATTTT
d_call: -
j_call: TRBJ1-5
v_call: TRBV6-6
clone_size: many

cdr3_aa: CASSHLAGTDTQYF
cdr3_nt: TGTGCCAGCAGCCACCTAGCGGGGACAGATACGCAGTATTTT
d_call: TRBD2
j_call: TRBJ2-3
v_call: TRBV7-9
clone_size: few

cdr3_aa: CASSEVGGQGTDTQYF
cdr3_nt: TGTGCCAGCAGTGAAGTGGGGGGACAGGGGACAGATACGCAGTATTTT
d_call: TRBD1
j_call: TRBJ2-3
v_call: TRBV6-1
clone_size: -

cdr3_aa: CASSELVSKNTEAFF
cdr3_nt: TGTGCCAGCAGTGAATTAGTCAGTAAAAACACTGAAGCTTTCTTT
d_call: -
j_call: TRBJ1-1
v_call: TRBV6-1
clone_size: few

cdr3_aa: CASSQVSVGTQYF
cdr3_nt: TGCGCCAGCAGCCAAGTTAGTGTAGGTACGCAGTATTTT
d_call: -
j_call: TRBJ2-3
v_call: TRBV4-1
clone_size: few

cdr3_aa: CASSPVREPPYEQYF
cdr3_nt: TGTGCCAGCAGTCCAGTCCGGGAACCCCCCTACGAGCAGTACTTC
d_call: -
j_call: TRBJ2-7
v_call: TRBV27
clone_size: many

cdr3_aa: CATSDNPGQKNTGELFF
cdr3_nt: TGTGCCACCAGTGACAACCCGGGACAGAAGAACACCGGGGAGCTGTTTTTT
d_call: TRBD1
j_call: TRBJ2-2
v_call: TRBV24-1
clone_size: many

cdr3_aa: CASSLGGGYPPYEQYF
cdr3_nt: TGTGCCAGCAGCTTAGGGGGGGGCTATCCCCCCTACGAGCAGTACTTC
d_call: -
j_call: TRBJ2-7
v_call: TRBV7-6
clone_size: -

cdr3_aa: CASSEAENNEQFF
cdr3_nt: TGTGCCAGCAGTGAAGCGGAAAACAATGAGCAGTTCTTC
d_call: -
j_call: TRBJ2-1
v_call: TRBV6-1
clone_size: many

cdr3_aa: CSARWVNTEAFF
cdr3_nt: TGCAGCGCACGCTGGGTGAACACTGAAGCTTTCTTT
d_call: -
j_call: TRBJ1-1
v_call: TRBV29-1
clone_size: few

cdr3_aa: CASEKGPQETQYF
cdr3_nt: TGTGCCAGCGAGAAGGGGCCCCAAGAGACCCAGTACTTC
d_call: -
j_call: TRBJ2-5
v_call: TRBV6-1
clone_size: -

cdr3_aa: CASSRDRNTEAFF
cdr3_nt: TGTGCCAGCAGCCGGGACAGGAACACTGAAGCTTTCTTT
d_call: TRBD1
j_call: TRBJ1-1
v_call: TRBV11-2
clone_size: -

cdr3_aa: CASSLDGNGELFF
cdr3_nt: TGTGCCAGCAGTCTGGATGGAAACGGGGAGCTGTTTTTT
d_call: -
j_call: TRBJ2-2
v_call: TRBV9
clone_size: -

cdr3_aa: CASSFQRTYNEQFF
cdr3_nt: TGTGCCAGCAGCTTTCAGCGGACCTACAATGAGCAGTTCTTC
d_call: -
j_call: TRBJ2-1
v_call: TRBV5-6
clone_size: many

cdr3_aa: CASSRLGGRNYEQYF
cdr3_nt: TGTGCCAGCAGTCGCTTAGGGGGGCGGAACTACGAGCAGTACTTC
d_call: -
j_call: TRBJ2-7
v_call: TRBV11-2
clone_size: few

cdr3_aa: CASSRTIPRTPREQYF
cdr3_nt: TGTGCCAGCAGCCGAACGATACCGCGGACCCCTCGCGAGCAGTACTTC
d_call: -
j_call: TRBJ2-7
v_call: TRBV6-5
clone_size: -

cdr3_aa: CASRPGGLVTDTQYF
cdr3_nt: TGTGCCAGCAGACCGGGCGGGTTAGTGACGGATACGCAGTATTTT
d_call: -
j_call: TRBJ2-3
v_call: TRBV28
clone_size: -

cdr3_aa: CSLLEGMNTEAFF
cdr3_nt: TGCAGTCTATTGGAGGGTATGAACACTGAAGCTTTCTTT
d_call: -
j_call: TRBJ1-1
v_call: TRBV20-1
clone_size: many

cdr3_aa: CATPRRQGAYYGYTF
cdr3_nt: TGTGCCACCCCCCGGAGGCAGGGGGCTTACTATGGCTACACCTTC
d_call: TRBD1
j_call: TRBJ1-2
v_call: TRBV27
clone_size: many

cdr3_aa: CASSAGTTYNEQFF
cdr3_nt: TGTGCCAGCAGCGCCGGGACTACCTACAATGAGCAGTTCTTC
d_call: TRBD2
j_call: TRBJ2-1
v_call: TRBV9
clone_size: -

cdr3_aa: CAWNSGGGFTNEKLFF
cdr3_nt: TGTGCCTGGAACTCGGGAGGGGGCTTCACTAATGAAAAACTGTTTTTT
d_call: TRBD1
j_call: TRBJ1-4
v_call: TRBV30
clone_size: few

cdr3_aa: CSVDATGNYGYTF
cdr3_nt: TGCAGCGTTGATGCAACAGGGAACTATGGCTACACCTTC
d_call: -
j_call: TRBJ1-2
v_call: TRBV29-1
clone_size: few

cdr3_aa: CASSLVGEQFF
cdr3_nt: TGTGCCAGCAGCTTAGTGGGTGAGCAGTTCTTC
d_call: -
j_call: TRBJ2-1
v_call: TRBV7-9
clone_size: medium-sized

cdr3_aa: CATQPFITEAFF
cdr3_nt: TGTGCCACCCAGCCGTTTATTACTGAAGCTTTCTTT
d_call: -
j_call: TRBJ1-1
v_call: TRBV28
clone_size: -

cdr3_aa: CASSRSRDSLLTSNEQFF
cdr3_nt: TGTGCCAGCAGCCGGTCTAGAGACAGTCTTCTTACTAGCAATGAGCAGTTCTTC
d_call: -
j_call: TRBJ2-1
v_call: TRBV2
clone_size: -

cdr3_aa: CSVHNRGDTDTQYF
cdr3_nt: TGCAGCGTTCACAACAGGGGCGACACAGATACGCAGTATTTT
d_call: TRBD1
j_call: TRBJ2-3
v_call: TRBV29-1
clone_size: -

cdr3_aa: CASSLGMGGETQYF
cdr3_nt: TGTGCCAGCAGTTTAGGAATGGGTGGAGAGACCCAGTACTTC
d_call: -
j_call: TRBJ2-5
v_call: TRBV12-3/TRBV12-4
clone_size: few

cdr3_aa: CASSAPRGWGREHEQFF
cdr3_nt: TGTGCCAGCAGTGCCCCCCGGGGGTGGGGGCGCGAGCATGAGCAGTTCTTC
d_call: -
j_call: TRBJ2-1
v_call: TRBV12-3/TRBV12-4
clone_size: few

cdr3_aa: CSVFRTGTNYGYTF
cdr3_nt: TGCAGCGTCTTCCGGACAGGGACGAACTATGGCTACACCTTC
d_call: TRBD1
j_call: TRBJ1-2
v_call: TRBV29-1
clone_size: -

cdr3_aa: CASSLKWNEQFF
cdr3_nt: TGTGCCAGCAGTCTAAAATGGAATGAGCAGTTCTTC
d_call: -
j_call: TRBJ2-1
v_call: TRBV28
clone_size: few

cdr3_aa: CASSVPGASNQPQHF
cdr3_nt: TGCGCCAGCAGTGTACCAGGGGCGAGCAATCAGCCCCAGCATTTT
d_call: -
j_call: TRBJ1-5
v_call: TRBV10-2
clone_size: many

cdr3_aa: CASSWTGGDNEQFF
cdr3_nt: TGTGCCAGCAGCTGGACAGGGGGGGACAATGAGCAGTTCTTC
d_call: TRBD1
j_call: TRBJ2-1
v_call: TRBV3-1
clone_size: few

cdr3_aa: CASSPRTARSTEAFF
cdr3_nt: TGTGCCAGCAGTCCCCGGACAGCGCGGAGCACTGAAGCTTTCTTT
d_call: -
j_call: TRBJ1-1
v_call: TRBV27
clone_size: -

cdr3_aa: CASSLGGSGSSYNEQFF
cdr3_nt: TGTGCCAGCAGCTTAGGTGGGAGCGGCTCATCCTACAATGAGCAGTTCTTC
d_call: -
j_call: TRBJ2-1
v_call: TRBV7-8
clone_size: many

cdr3_aa: CASSLRDRAGYTF
cdr3_nt: TGTGCCAGCAGTCTACGGGACAGGGCTGGCTACACCTTC
d_call: TRBD1
j_call: TRBJ1-2
v_call: TRBV6-5
clone_size: few

cdr3_aa: CASSDNYGYTF
cdr3_nt: TGTGCCAGCAGCGACAACTATGGCTACACCTTC
d_call: -
j_call: TRBJ1-2
v_call: TRBV9
clone_size: few

cdr3_aa: CASSFGGEQFF
cdr3_nt: TGTGCCAGCAGCTTTGGTGGTGAGCAGTTCTTC
d_call: -
j_call: TRBJ2-1
v_call: TRBV7-2
clone_size: -

cdr3_aa: CASSQDYSYMNTEAFF
cdr3_nt: TGTGCCAGCAGCCAAGACTACAGCTATATGAACACTGAAGCTTTCTTT
d_call: -
j_call: TRBJ1-1
v_call: TRBV7-9
clone_size: many

cdr3_aa: CASSKQGVGYEQYF
cdr3_nt: TGTGCCAGCAGTAAACAGGGTGTGGGGTACGAGCAGTACTTC
d_call: -
j_call: TRBJ2-7
v_call: TRBV6-5
clone_size: many

cdr3_aa: CASSQEWLAGADTQYF
cdr3_nt: TGCGCCAGCAGCCAAGAGTGGTTAGCGGGGGCAGATACGCAGTATTTT
d_call: TRBD2
j_call: TRBJ2-3
v_call: TRBV4-3
clone_size: medium-sized

cdr3_aa: CSASRAPDGETQYF
cdr3_nt: TGCAGTGCAAGCCGGGCCCCTGATGGGGAGACCCAGTACTTC
d_call: -
j_call: TRBJ2-5
v_call: TRBV20-1
clone_size: few

cdr3_aa: CSVEQGETQYF
cdr3_nt: TGCAGCGTTGAACAGGGCGAGACCCAGTACTTC
d_call: -
j_call: TRBJ2-5
v_call: TRBV29-1
clone_size: few